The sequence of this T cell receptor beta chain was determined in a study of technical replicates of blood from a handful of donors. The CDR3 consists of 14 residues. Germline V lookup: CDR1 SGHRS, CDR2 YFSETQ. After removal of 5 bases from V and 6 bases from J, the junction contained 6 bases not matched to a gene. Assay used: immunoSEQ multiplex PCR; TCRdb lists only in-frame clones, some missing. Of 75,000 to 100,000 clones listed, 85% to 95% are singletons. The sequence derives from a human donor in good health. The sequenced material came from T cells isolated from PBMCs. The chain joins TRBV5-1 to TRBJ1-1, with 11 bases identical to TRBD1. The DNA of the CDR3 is TGCGCCAGCAGATCCGGGACAGGGGGTTCTGAAGCTTTCTTT. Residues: CASRSGTGGSEAFF.